Listed below are T cell receptor beta chains from one sample, sequenced in a study of cytomegalovirus exposure and HLA in healthy donors. TCRdb's table, derived via immunoSEQ multiplex PCR, lists solely in-frame clones and lacks some. The sample includes 50,000 to 70,000 clones, 80% of them seen just once. The sample was PBMCs. Every receptor here comes from a middle-aged woman in good health and CMV-seronegative. Both conserved end residues are trimmed from each CDR3. The order of the fields is CDR3 protein, V gene, J gene.

ASSQELAGGYQPQH	TRBV4-1	TRBJ1-5
ASSPPRGDGTYEQY	TRBV18	NA
ASSEGLAGVSSYNEQF	TRBV7-9	TRBJ2-1
ASSHRQGGSEKLF	TRBV28	TRBJ1-4
ASSLGNRGGNTEAF	TRBV5-4	TRBJ1-1
ASRGNEQF	TRBV28	TRBJ2-1
ATSRTRTGLANEQF	TRBV15	TRBJ2-1
ASSFSLGSYEQY	TRBV7-9	TRBJ2-7
ASSLPAYEQY	TRBV5-4	TRBJ2-7
ATSGGQGTDTQY	TRBV15	TRBJ2-3
ASSVNGIEQEAQY	TRBV9	TRBJ2-5
ASSVRDFQETQY	TRBV9	TRBJ2-5
ASSDIPGGGYT	TRBV18	TRBJ1-2
ASSEAGYGYT	TRBV25-1	TRBJ1-2
ASSSVGTSGSTPDTQY	TRBV7-9	TRBJ2-3
ASSDRQGYTGELF	TRBV6-1	TRBJ2-2
ASSPLWASGSGDTGELF	TRBV10-1	TRBJ2-2
SVVRAGGNYGYT	TRBV29-1	TRBJ1-2
ASSFGTSASYEQY	TRBV11-2	NA
SSSPGDRGGSETQY	TRBV7-9	TRBJ2-5
ASSKLAGGVNEQF	TRBV6-5	TRBJ2-1
ASSETPTSGRTDTQY	TRBV7-6	TRBJ2-3
ASTGGPLPDTQY	TRBV27	TRBJ2-3
ASTGGRGETQY	TRBV6-6	TRBJ2-5
ASSIRRQLSYTEAF	TRBV19	TRBJ1-1
ASSLVGGQETQY	TRBV11-3	TRBJ2-5
ASSLLPLSGNTIY	TRBV14	TRBJ1-3
ASSVGGRTEAF	TRBV9	TRBJ1-1
ASSPLRDRVSEAF	TRBV18	TRBJ1-1
GVGQASSGNTIY	TRBV29-1	TRBJ1-3
ASSPGGLAASTDTQY	TRBV19	TRBJ2-3
ASSAIWTGENIQY	TRBV2	TRBJ2-4
ASSYSDRLNTEAF	TRBV6-5	TRBJ1-1
ASGPNYGYT	TRBV2	TRBJ1-2
ASSPVRDEQY	TRBV18	TRBJ2-7
ASSLSTGSSYEQY	TRBV27	TRBJ2-7
ASSVGQAFYEQY	TRBV9	TRBJ2-7
ASSWTGGNEQF	TRBV7-6	TRBJ2-1
ASSLTANTGELF	TRBV11-1	TRBJ2-2
ASSLRGGWGTDTQY	TRBV9	TRBJ2-3
ASRPGQDRFGIQY	TRBV4-1	TRBJ2-4
ASNWGQGAGGTEAF	TRBV27	TRBJ1-1
ASTRGSTNEKLF	TRBV28	TRBJ1-4
ASRPRPSRDEQY	TRBV28	TRBJ2-7
ASSGPDRSSYNEQF	TRBV2	TRBJ2-1
ASSLNRGETQY	TRBV5-1	TRBJ2-5
ASSPQGTGSAEKLF	TRBV7-8	TRBJ1-4
ASSPSSEVGELF	TRBV6-4	TRBJ2-2
ASSAGLETQY	TRBV7-6	TRBJ2-5
AISESLRQVSSYNEQF	TRBV10-3	TRBJ2-1
ASGLVPNPQSFSGREQF	TRBV12-5	TRBJ2-1
ASSLVGRPNEQF	TRBV5-1	TRBJ2-1
ASSLTGGFSSTDTQY	TRBV27	TRBJ2-3
ASSSVISGANVLT	TRBV5-1	TRBJ2-6
ASEGGNTEAF	TRBV6-6	TRBJ1-1
ASSYQAGPYEQY	TRBV6-5	TRBJ2-7
ASSRTGGYT	TRBV10-2	TRBJ1-2